This TCR beta chain came from a study of blood T cell repertoires in COVID-19. Across the whole study: Acute-phase and convalescent COVID-19 samples originated in the United States, Italy and Spain. The analysed material was cDNA or gDNA that came from T cells, B-cell-depleted T cells, or PBMCs.

How the authors handled the data: Nucleated cell counts were estimated from reference gene primer amplification. Profiling relied on immunoSEQ multiplex PCR, and the TCRdb table lists in-frame clones only, not all of them. V and J calls and clone size are copied from that table; D and trimming were computed from the DNA. The sample lists around 200,000 clones, over 75% seen once, with approximately 6.1% in the top ten. The sample taken for sequencing was peripheral blood. The sequence derives from a man older than 75 with acute or convalescent COVID-19.

The CDR3 bases are TGTGCCTGGAGAGTTGGGCTAGCGGGAGTTCGAGATACGCAGTATTTT. Protein product: CAWRVGLAGVRDTQYF. The V and J genes are TRBV30 and TRBJ2-3; 10 bases fit TRBD2. The CDR3 totals 16 residues. The trim removed 3 bases at V and 5 bases at J, leaving 11 bases unmatched. The germline CDR1 and CDR2 sequences are GTSNPN and SVGIG (reference sequence).